These 10 T cell receptor beta chains share one sample of origin, sequenced in a study of control samples from healthy donors and cancer patients. TCRdb keeps only in-frame clones here, not all; method: immunoSEQ multiplex PCR. The data contain around 110,000 clones, 85% to 90% of them singletons. Sequencing was carried out using blood. The source of these receptors is an older woman in good health.

The sample holds a few counts of this clone. This sample includes further DNA sequences coding for the same CDR3. The V gene is TRBV3-1 (or the pseudogene TRBV3-2), the J gene TRBJ2-5; D is uncertain. Trimming pared 0 bases from V and 1 base from J, leaving 0 bases between. Germline V gene sequence: CDR1 LGHDT, CDR2 YNNKEL (reference sequence). The CDR3 has 12 residues. The CDR3 reads CASSQDQETQYF. Written as DNA, the CDR3 is TGTGCCAGCAGCCAAGACCAAGAGACCCAGTACTTC.

The rearrangement links TRBV3-1 (or the pseudogene TRBV3-2) to TRBJ2-1; 7 bases map to TRBD1. J lost 2 bases, V lost 0 bases, and 4 bases had no gene match. CDR1 and CDR2 from the germline V gene are LGHDT and YNNKEL (reference sequence). This CDR3 comprises 16 residues. Here the CDR3 DNA reads TGTGCCAGCAGCCAAGATAAGGGGGCACCCTACAATGAGCAGTTCTTC. Its translation: CASSQDKGAPYNEQFF.

This chain connects TRBV18 to TRBJ1-1, with 8 bases that match TRBD1. The CDR3 totals 14 residues. V gave up 4 bases and J gave up 6 bases; unmatched junction bases: 7. From germline, CDR1 is KGHSH and CDR2 LQKENI. The CDR3 spells CASSLGQGGPEAFF. CDR3 nucleotide sequence: TGTGCCAGCTCACTAGGACAGGGAGGGCCTGAAGCTTTCTTT. Together with reference TRBV18 and TRBJ1-1, the CDR3 gives the full variable domain: NAGVMQNPRHLVRRRGQEARLRCSPMKGHSHVYWYRQLPEEGLKFMVYLQKENIIDESGMPKERFSAEFPKEGPSILRIQQVVRGDSAAYFCASSLGQGGPEAFFGQGTRLTVV.

The chain couples TRBV4-1 to TRBJ1-2; no reliable D call. CDR1 and CDR2 from the germline V gene are MGHRA and YSYEKL. This CDR3 spans 14 amino acids. V dropped 1 base and J dropped 4 bases, with 10 bases sitting between them. The CDR3 here is CASSQGPKTYGYTF. For the CDR3, the DNA is TGCGCCAGCAGCCAAGGACCGAAGACCTATGGCTACACCTTC.

The chain is built from TRBV5-6 and TRBJ1-2; no clear D. V was clipped by 2 bases and J by 6 bases, with 14 bases between them. Germline lookup yields CDR1 SGHDT and CDR2 YYEEEE. CDR3 length: 14 residues. CDR3 loop: CASSFTTPIDGYTF. DNA for the CDR3: TGTGCCAGCAGCTTCACCACACCTATAGATGGCTACACCTTC.

The chain recombines TRBV6-1 with TRBJ2-7; 10 nucleotides line up with TRBD1. The germline V gene has CDR1 MNHNS and CDR2 SASEGT. V lost 1 base, J lost 0 bases, and 12 bases stayed unmatched. The CDR3 length is 19 residues. This CDR3 reads CASSEGWGQGRPSSYEQYF. In DNA, the CDR3 is TGTGCCAGCAGTGAAGGTTGGGGACAGGGGCGTCCGAGCTCCTACGAGCAGTACTTC.

J is TRBJ2-2 and V is TRBV3-1 (or the pseudogene TRBV3-2); D perhaps matches TRBD1 (6 bases). The ends were cut back, 4 bases at V and 4 bases at J, with 10 bases in the middle. CDR1 is LGHDT, CDR2 YNNKEL, per germline (reference sequence). This CDR3 has 14 residues. DNA for the CDR3: TGTGCCAGCAGCCTACAGGGACCCACCGGGGAGCTGTTTTTT. Amino acid sequence: CASSLQGPTGELFF.

J is TRBJ1-3 and V is TRBV6-6; D is unclear. This CDR3 has 16 residues. The V end lost 6 bases, the J end lost 4 bases, and 19 bases lay between the germline ends. Germline assignment: CDR1 MNHNY and CDR2 SVGAGI (reference sequence). CDR3 coding DNA: TGTGCCAGCAGGCCCCCTGGGCTAAGGGCCGGAAACACCATATATTTT. Its protein product is CASRPPGLRAGNTIYF.

The chain is built from TRBV7-9 and TRBJ2-3, with TRBD2 matching 8 bases. Trimming took 3 bases from V and 1 from J; bases not matched to a gene: 12. Germline V lookup: CDR1 SEHNR, CDR2 FQNEAQ (reference sequence). This CDR3 region has 18 residues. The chain's CDR3 is CASSFLSGGAAGTDTQYF. The CDR3 DNA is TGTGCCAGCAGCTTCTTATCGGGGGGGGCCGCTGGCACAGATACGCAGTATTTT.

This chain joins TRBV19 and TRBJ1-6; TRBD1 matches at 9 bases. The CDR3 spans 14 residues. The ends lost 5 bases at V and 7 bases at J; junction bases unmatched: 3. Germline CDR1 LNHDA, CDR2 SQIVND (reference sequence). In nucleotides, the CDR3 is TGTGCCAGTAGTGACGGACAGGGGAATTCACCCCTCCACTTT. It yields the protein CASSDGQGNSPLHF. The entire variable domain, with the rest obtained from reference TRBV19 and TRBJ1-6, is as follows: DGGITQSPKYLFRKEGQNVTLSCEQNLNHDAMYWYRQDPGQGLRLIYYSQIVNDFQKGDIAEGYSVSREKKESFPLTVTSAQKNPTAFYLCASSDGQGNSPLHFGNGTRLTVT.